This is a list of T cell receptor beta chains from one sample in a study of OX40 agonist ivuxolimab in advanced cancers. Data came from immunoSEQ multiplex PCR; TCRdb stores just in-frame clones and leaves some out. The sample has 75,000 to 100,000 clones; less than 85% are singletons. Sequencing used CD4+ or CD8+ T cells sorted from blood, obtained in a trial of the OX40 agonist ivuxolimab. The origin of the receptors is an adult with an advanced solid tumor such as melanoma, head and neck, liver or kidney cancer. The CDR3 runs from the conserved cysteine through the conserved F or W. The D gene is left open where the match is weak. Only some rows state a clone size, as once, few, many or a class for expanded clones.

NA	TRBV21-1	TRBJ2-7	once	CASTGRDGGSYEQYF	TGTGCCAGCACCGGAAGGGACGGAGGCTCCTACGAGCAGTACTTC
NA	TRBV6-1	TRBJ1-3	NA	CASSEAQLGRNTIYF	TGTGCCAGCAGTGAAGCCCAACTAGGGAGAAACACCATATATTTT
NA	TRBV7-9	TRBJ1-6	NA	CASSLDGGSSSPLHF	TGTGCCAGCAGCTTAGATGGAGGTTCAAGTTCACCCCTCCACTTT
TRBD1	TRBV14	TRBJ2-7	NA	CASSRPLGTGVYEQYF	TGTGCCAGCAGCCGTCCCCTAGGGACAGGGGTCTACGAGCAGTACTTC
NA	TRBV7-3	TRBJ1-5	few	CASSLLGGGPDQPQHF	TGTGCCAGCAGCTTACTTGGGGGCGGTCCAGATCAGCCCCAGCATTTT
NA	TRBV7-6	TRBJ1-6	NA	CASSLKDSSSYNSPLHF	TGTGCCAGCAGCTTAAAGGATTCGAGCTCCTATAATTCACCCCTCCACTTT
TRBD1	TRBV6-5	TRBJ1-1	NA	CASSARQGSTEAFF	TGTGCCAGCAGTGCGCGACAGGGCTCCACTGAAGCTTTCTTT
NA	TRBV27	TRBJ1-5	NA	CASSPGVQGNQPQHF	TGTGCCAGCAGTCCGGGCGTGCAGGGCAATCAGCCCCAGCATTTT
NA	TRBV11-2	TRBJ1-1	NA	CASSLGAGGSRSTEAFF	TGTGCCAGCAGCTTAGGGGCCGGGGGGAGTAGGAGCACTGAAGCTTTCTTT
TRBD1	TRBV7-8	TRBJ1-2	NA	CASSLATGQGANGYTF	TGTGCCAGCAGCTTAGCGACGGGACAGGGGGCGAATGGCTACACCTTC
NA	TRBV4-2	TRBJ2-3	NA	CASSQDGGFTDTQYF	TGTGCCAGCAGCCAAGATGGGGGCTTCACAGATACGCAGTATTTT
TRBD1	TRBV5-1	TRBJ2-7	NA	CASSFGTGSYEQYF	TGCGCCAGCAGCTTTGGGACAGGGTCTTACGAGCAGTACTTC
TRBD1	TRBV27	TRBJ2-7	NA	CASSFRGSYEQYF	TGTGCCAGCAGTTTCAGGGGGTCCTACGAGCAGTACTTC
NA	TRBV7-9	TRBJ1-2	few	CASSILPTDNYGYTF	TGTGCCAGCAGCATTTTACCGACGGACAACTATGGCTACACCTTC
NA	TRBV19	TRBJ1-1	few	CASSSPGVRAEAFF	TGTGCCAGTAGTTCCCCCGGGGTACGCGCTGAAGCTTTCTTT
NA	TRBV2	TRBJ1-5	few	CASSVNQPQHF	TGTGCCAGCTCAGTAAATCAGCCCCAGCATTTT
TRBD1	TRBV7-9	TRBJ2-7	NA	CASRTGGHEQYF	TGTGCCAGCAGGACAGGGGGGCACGAGCAGTACTTC
TRBD1	TRBV2	TRBJ1-5	once	CASSERDRVQPQHF	TGTGCCAGCAGTGAGAGGGACAGGGTTCAGCCCCAGCATTTT
NA	TRBV9	TRBJ1-2	NA	CASSVATGSYGYTF	TGTGCCAGCAGCGTAGCTACAGGATCCTATGGCTACACCTTC
NA	TRBV7-9	TRBJ2-3	NA	CASARSGPSTDTQYF	TGTGCCAGCGCGAGGTCAGGGCCCAGCACAGATACGCAGTATTTT
TRBD2	TRBV11-2	TRBJ2-7	NA	CASSLGGLAGGSEQYF	TGTGCCAGCAGCTTAGGGGGACTAGCGGGAGGATCCGAGCAGTACTTC
NA	TRBV6-5	TRBJ1-1	once	CASSSPATGQGTEAFF	TGTGCCAGCAGTTCCCCAGCCACAGGGCAGGGCACTGAAGCTTTCTTT
NA	TRBV9	TRBJ1-2	NA	CASSPPGSYGYTF	TGTGCCAGCAGCCCCCCGGGGAGCTATGGCTACACCTTC
NA	TRBV19	TRBJ1-5	NA	CASIKGRDGNQPQHF	TGTGCCAGTATTAAGGGCAGGGATGGCAATCAGCCCCAGCATTTT
NA	TRBV19	TRBJ1-5	NA	CASKHRDSNQPQHF	TGTGCCAGTAAACACAGAGATAGCAATCAGCCCCAGCATTTT
NA	TRBV29-1	TRBJ1-1	NA	CSVHKGFEAFF	TGCAGCGTCCACAAGGGGTTTGAAGCTTTCTTT
NA	TRBV6-6	TRBJ2-7	NA	CASSRDSRGEQYF	TGTGCCAGCAGCCGGGACTCCCGCGGAGAGCAGTACTTC